Listed here are 13 T cell receptor beta chains from one sample, sequenced in a study of T-cell reconstitution after alpha-beta-depleted transplantation in children. Preparation of the TCRbeta library was carried out with unique molecular identifiers. TCRdb reprocessed the PCR reads via MiXCR and lists one record per CDR3 protein. This table holds about 470,000 distinct CDR3 sequences, 43% found once. The specimen comprised PBMCs, sampled before TCRalphabeta/CD19-depleted stem cell transplant. Receptor source: a girl aged 2 to 9 with aplastic anemia, due to receive a stem cell transplant.

This clonotype has a handful of counts. The V call is TRBV6-5, the J call TRBJ1-1; possibly TRBD1 for D (6 bases). The CDR3 has 14 amino acids. Between the trimmed V and J ends, which lost 8 bases and 2 bases, there was a span of 15 bases. In germline, CDR1 is MNHEY, CDR2 SVGAGI. The CDR3 nucleotides are TGTGCCAGCCGTTCCAAGACAGGAAACACTGAAGCTTTCTTT. Amino acid sequence: CASRSKTGNTEAFF.

This clonotype was picked up one time. The V and J genes are TRBV5-1 and TRBJ2-1, with 13 bases that match TRBD2. Trimming cost V 1 base and J 6 bases; bases outside gene matches: 7. Germline-derived CDR1 and CDR2 are SGHRS and YFSETQ. CDR3 size: 17 residues. CDR3 coding DNA: TGCGCCAGCAGCTTGATGGCAACTAGCGGGGGGGCCAATGAGCAGTTCTTC. It translates to CASSLMATSGGANEQFF.

The chain links TRBV28 to TRBJ2-1; TRBD1 might be the D (5 bases). This CDR3 comprises 15 residues. Trimming removed 2 bases from V and 9 bases from J, with 17 bases in between. Germline V lookup: CDR1 MDHEN, CDR2 SYDVKM. CDR3 sequence reads: CASSLLTGREGEQFF. For the CDR3, the DNA is TGTGCCAGCAGTTTACTCACTGGCAGGGAAGGTGAGCAGTTCTTC. Drawing the rest from reference TRBV28 and TRBJ2-1, the complete variable domain is DVKVTQSSRYLVKRTGEKVFLECVQDMDHENMFWYRQDPGLGLRLIYFSYDVKMKEKGDIPEGYSVSREKKERFSLILESASTNQTSMYLCASSLLTGREGEQFFGPGTRLTVL.

This chain links TRBV5-1 with TRBJ2-7; no definite D call. The V end was cut by 2 bases, the J end by 6 bases, with 12 bases between. The germline V gene encodes CDR1 SGHRS and CDR2 YFSETQ. This CDR3 has 13 residues. The CDR3 nucleotides are TGCGCCAGCAGCTTCTTACAGAACTCCGAGCAGTACTTC. Its protein product is CASSFLQNSEQYF.

The genes are TRBV6-1 and TRBJ1-6; TRBD1 agrees at 7 bases. The CDR3 is 16 amino acids. CDR1 MNHNS and CDR2 SASEGT come from the germline V gene. V shed 6 bases, J shed 3 bases, and the junction held 8 bases outside the gene matches. The DNA of the CDR3 is TGTGCCAGCAGACCGACAGGGACTCTCTATAATTCACCCCTCCACTTT. Translation: CASRPTGTLYNSPLHF.

The sample holds a few counts of this clonotype. This chain uses TRBV10-1 with TRBJ2-4, with D hard to call. The germline V gene encodes CDR1 WNHNN and CDR2 SYGVQD (reference sequence). This CDR3 is 13 amino acids long. Trimming took 3 bases from V and 8 from J, leaving 11 bases between them. CDR3 loop: CASSDETRDIQYF. CDR3 sequence (DNA): TGCGCCAGCAGTGACGAGACAAGGGACATTCAGTACTTC.

The CDR3 DNA follows: TGCAGTGCTAGAGTAGGGAAGGAGACCCAGTACTTC. As protein: CSARVGKETQYF. The chain combines TRBV20-1 with TRBJ2-5, with unresolved D. CDR3 length equals 12 residues. The germline V gene has CDR1 DFQATT and CDR2 SNEGSKA (reference sequence). Trimming cost V 1 base and J 5 bases, with 8 bases left between them.

In this sample, this clonotype turned up many times. This chain links TRBV20-1 with TRBJ2-1; TRBD2 aligns across 14 bases. Germline assignment: CDR1 DFQATT and CDR2 SNEGSKA (reference sequence). The ends lost 5 bases at V and 1 base at J; junction bases unmatched: 7. There are 17 residues in the CDR3. CDR3 nucleotides: TGCAGTGCTCCGGGACTAGCGGGAGATGTATCCTACAATGAGCAGTTCTTC. The encoded protein is CSAPGLAGDVSYNEQFF.

V and J are TRBV20-1 and TRBJ2-7; the D gene is possibly TRBD1 (6 bases). The CDR3 runs 14 residues. The V gene's germline CDR1 is DFQATT and CDR2 SNEGSKA (reference sequence). V was pared by 0 bases and J by 4 bases, with 13 bases between. The CDR3 nucleotides read TGCAGTGCTAGAGATTTCAGGGGTGGGTACGAGCAGTACTTC. This translates into CSARDFRGGYEQYF.

This clonotype was seen once. The chain joins TRBV5-6 to TRBJ2-7; 11 bases are a match to TRBD2. The ends lost 7 bases at V and 1 base at J; junction bases unmatched: 7. This CDR3 is 15 amino acids long. Germline V CDR1 and CDR2: SGHDT, YYEEEE. Written as DNA, the CDR3 is TGTGCCAGCGTCGAAACTAGCGGGGGTTCCTACGAGCAGTACTTC. Its translation: CASVETSGGSYEQYF.

This clonotype was picked up many times. The chain recombines TRBV5-6 with TRBJ2-7; D is undetermined. CDR1 is SGHDT and CDR2 is YYEEEE in the germline V gene. V was shortened by 0 bases and J by 3 bases, with 7 bases between the two germline ends. This CDR3 contains 13 residues. CDR3 DNA: TGTGCCAGCAGCTTGGCCAACCTCTACGAGCAGTACTTC. Translation gives CASSLANLYEQYF.

The chain links TRBV6-6 to TRBJ2-7; D uncertain. The CDR3 runs to 13 residues. Germline V CDR1 and CDR2: MNHNY, SVGAGI (reference sequence). Trimming stripped 5 bases from V and 3 bases from J, with 11 bases between. The CDR3 nucleotides read TGTGCCAGCAGTCCCGGGTGGGACTACGAGCAGTACTTC. It codes for CASSPGWDYEQYF.

The chain combines TRBV10-3 with TRBJ1-2; D call uncertain. CDR3 length equals 15 residues. Trimming pared 0 bases from V and 4 bases from J, leaving 12 bases between. Per germline, CDR1 ENHRY and CDR2 SYGVKD. CDR3 sequence (DNA): TGTGCCATCAGTGAGTCCGGGGTTTCTCCCTATGGCTACACCTTC. Protein sequence: CAISESGVSPYGYTF.